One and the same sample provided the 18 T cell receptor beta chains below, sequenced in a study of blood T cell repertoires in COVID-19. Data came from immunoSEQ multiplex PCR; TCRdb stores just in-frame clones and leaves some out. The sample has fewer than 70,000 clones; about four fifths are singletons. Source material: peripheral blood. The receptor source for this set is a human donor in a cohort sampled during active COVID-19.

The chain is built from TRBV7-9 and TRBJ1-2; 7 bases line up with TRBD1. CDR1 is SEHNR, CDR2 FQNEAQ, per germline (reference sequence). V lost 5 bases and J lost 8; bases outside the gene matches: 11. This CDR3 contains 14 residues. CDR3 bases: TGTGCCAGCAGCCTAACAGGGGCAGAGGGGGGCTACACCTTC. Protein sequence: CASSLTGAEGGYTF.

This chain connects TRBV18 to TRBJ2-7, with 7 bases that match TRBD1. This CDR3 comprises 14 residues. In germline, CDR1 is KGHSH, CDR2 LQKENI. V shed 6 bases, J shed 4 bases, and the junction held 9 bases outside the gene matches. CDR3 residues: CASSKTGTDYEQYF. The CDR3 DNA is TGTGCCAGCTCGAAAACCGGGACAGATTACGAGCAGTACTTC.

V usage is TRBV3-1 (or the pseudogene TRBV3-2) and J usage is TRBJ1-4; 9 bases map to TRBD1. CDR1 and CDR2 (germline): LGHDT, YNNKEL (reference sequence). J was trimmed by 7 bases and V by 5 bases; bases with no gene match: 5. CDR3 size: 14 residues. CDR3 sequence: CASSLDRGSEKLFF. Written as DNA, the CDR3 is TGTGCCAGCAGCTTGGACAGGGGTAGTGAAAAACTGTTTTTT.

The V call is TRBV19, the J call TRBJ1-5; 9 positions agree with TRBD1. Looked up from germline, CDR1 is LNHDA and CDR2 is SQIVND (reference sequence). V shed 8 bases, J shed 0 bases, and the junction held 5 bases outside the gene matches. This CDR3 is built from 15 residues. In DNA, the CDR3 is TGTGCCAGTGCGGGGACAGGGCATAGCAATCAGCCCCAGCATTTT. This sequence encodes CASAGTGHSNQPQHF.

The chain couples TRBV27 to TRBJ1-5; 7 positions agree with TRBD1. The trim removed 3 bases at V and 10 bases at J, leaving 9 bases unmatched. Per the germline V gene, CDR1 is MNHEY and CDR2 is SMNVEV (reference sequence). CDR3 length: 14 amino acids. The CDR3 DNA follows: TGTGCCAGCAGTTTGGGGAGACAGGGAGCTCCCCAGCATTTT. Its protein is CASSLGRQGAPQHF.

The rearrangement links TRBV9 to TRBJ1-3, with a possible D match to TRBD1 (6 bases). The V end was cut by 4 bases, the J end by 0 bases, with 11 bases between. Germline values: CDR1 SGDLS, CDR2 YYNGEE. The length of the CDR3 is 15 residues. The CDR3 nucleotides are TGTGCCAGCAGCCCAACAGGGTTCTCTGGAAACACCATATATTTT. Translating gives CASSPTGFSGNTIYF.

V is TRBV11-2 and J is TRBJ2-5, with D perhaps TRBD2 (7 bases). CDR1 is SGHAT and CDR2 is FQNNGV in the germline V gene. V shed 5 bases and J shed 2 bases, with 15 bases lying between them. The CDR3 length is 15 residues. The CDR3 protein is CASSRGGTMQETQYF. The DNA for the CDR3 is TGTGCCAGCAGCCGAGGGGGGACTATGCAAGAGACCCAGTACTTC.

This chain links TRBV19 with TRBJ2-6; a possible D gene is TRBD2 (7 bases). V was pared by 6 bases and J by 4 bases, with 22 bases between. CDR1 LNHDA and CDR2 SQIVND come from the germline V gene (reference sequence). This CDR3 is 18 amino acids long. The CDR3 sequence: CASRRESGGLSGANVLTF. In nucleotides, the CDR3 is TGTGCCAGTAGGCGGGAATCGGGGGGCCTTTCGGGGGCCAACGTCCTGACTTTC.

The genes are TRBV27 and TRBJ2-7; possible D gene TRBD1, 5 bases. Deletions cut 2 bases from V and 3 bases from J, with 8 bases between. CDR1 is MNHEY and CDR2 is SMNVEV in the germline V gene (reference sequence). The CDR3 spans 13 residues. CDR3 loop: CASSLDRDYEQYF. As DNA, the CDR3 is TGTGCCAGCAGTTTAGACAGAGACTACGAGCAGTACTTC.

CDR3 amino acids: CASSLTQNTEAFF. The CDR3 bases are TGTGCCAGCAGCTTAACTCAGAACACTGAAGCTTTCTTT. The J gene is TRBJ1-1, the V gene TRBV7-3; D is uncertain. The V gene's germline CDR1 is SGHTA and CDR2 FQGTGA. This CDR3 is built from 13 residues. V lost 0 bases and J 1 base, leaving 3 bases between the germline ends. Using reference TRBV7-3 and TRBJ1-1 for the parts outside the CDR3, the full variable domain is GAGVSQTPSNKVTEKGKYVELRCDPISGHTALYWYRQSLGQGPEFLIYFQGTGAADDSGLPNDRFFAVRPEGSVSTLKIQRTERGDSAVYLCASSLTQNTEAFFGQGTRLTVV.

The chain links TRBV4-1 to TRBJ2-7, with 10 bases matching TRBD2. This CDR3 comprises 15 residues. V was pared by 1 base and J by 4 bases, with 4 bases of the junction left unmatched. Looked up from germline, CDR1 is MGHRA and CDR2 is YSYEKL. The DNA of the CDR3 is TGCGCCAGCAGCCAAGCAGCGGGGGGGATGTACGAGCAGTACTTC. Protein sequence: CASSQAAGGMYEQYF.

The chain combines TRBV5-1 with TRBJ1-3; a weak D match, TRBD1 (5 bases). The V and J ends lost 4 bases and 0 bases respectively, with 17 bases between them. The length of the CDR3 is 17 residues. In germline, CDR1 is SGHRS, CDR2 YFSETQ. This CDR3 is CASSLGGGGSSGNTIYF. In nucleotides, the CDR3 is TGCGCCAGCAGCCTGGGCGGCGGGGGATCCTCTGGAAACACCATATATTTT.

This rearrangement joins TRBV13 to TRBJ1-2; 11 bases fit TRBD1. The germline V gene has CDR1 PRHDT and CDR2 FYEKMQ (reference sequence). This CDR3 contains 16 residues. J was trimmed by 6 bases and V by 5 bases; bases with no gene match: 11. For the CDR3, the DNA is TGTGCCAGCAGCCCACAAGGACAGGGGGCAATGAATGGCTACACCTTC. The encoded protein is CASSPQGQGAMNGYTF.

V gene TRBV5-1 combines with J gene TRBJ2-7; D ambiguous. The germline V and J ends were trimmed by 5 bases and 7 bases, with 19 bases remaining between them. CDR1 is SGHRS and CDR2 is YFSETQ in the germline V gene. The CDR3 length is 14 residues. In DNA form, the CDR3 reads TGCGCCAGCAGTGGCAGAACCCCCTCCCGAGAGCAGTACTTC. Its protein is CASSGRTPSREQYF.

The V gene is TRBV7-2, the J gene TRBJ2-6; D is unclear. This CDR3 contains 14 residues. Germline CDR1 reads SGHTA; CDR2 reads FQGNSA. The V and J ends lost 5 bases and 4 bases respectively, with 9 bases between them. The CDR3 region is CASSLPRGANVLTF. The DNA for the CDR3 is TGTGCCAGCAGCCTCCCTCGGGGGGCCAACGTCCTGACTTTC.

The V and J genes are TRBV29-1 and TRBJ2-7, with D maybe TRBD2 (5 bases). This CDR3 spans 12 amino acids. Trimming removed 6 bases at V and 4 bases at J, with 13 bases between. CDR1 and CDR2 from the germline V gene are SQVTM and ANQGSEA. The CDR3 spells CSVGSGIYEQYF. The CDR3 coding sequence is TGCAGCGTCGGTTCGGGGATATACGAGCAGTACTTC.

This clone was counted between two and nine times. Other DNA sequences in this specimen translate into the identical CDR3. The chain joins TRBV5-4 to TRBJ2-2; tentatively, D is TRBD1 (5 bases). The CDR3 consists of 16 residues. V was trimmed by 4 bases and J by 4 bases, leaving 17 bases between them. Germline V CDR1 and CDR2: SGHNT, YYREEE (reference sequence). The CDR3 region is CASSLSGTGSTGELFF. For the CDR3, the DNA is TGTGCCAGCAGCCTTTCGGGTACAGGATCCACCGGGGAGCTGTTTTTT.

The CDR3 DNA reads TGTGCCACCAGTGATTCCTCCCCCGGGGGAGGGGACACTGAAGCTTTCTTT. It translates to CATSDSSPGGGDTEAFF. This chain uses TRBV24-1 with TRBJ1-1; D perhaps matches TRBD1 (5 bases). Trimming cost V 2 bases and J 3 bases, with 18 bases left between them. The CDR3 runs 17 residues. The germline gives CDR1 KGHDR, CDR2 SFDVKD.